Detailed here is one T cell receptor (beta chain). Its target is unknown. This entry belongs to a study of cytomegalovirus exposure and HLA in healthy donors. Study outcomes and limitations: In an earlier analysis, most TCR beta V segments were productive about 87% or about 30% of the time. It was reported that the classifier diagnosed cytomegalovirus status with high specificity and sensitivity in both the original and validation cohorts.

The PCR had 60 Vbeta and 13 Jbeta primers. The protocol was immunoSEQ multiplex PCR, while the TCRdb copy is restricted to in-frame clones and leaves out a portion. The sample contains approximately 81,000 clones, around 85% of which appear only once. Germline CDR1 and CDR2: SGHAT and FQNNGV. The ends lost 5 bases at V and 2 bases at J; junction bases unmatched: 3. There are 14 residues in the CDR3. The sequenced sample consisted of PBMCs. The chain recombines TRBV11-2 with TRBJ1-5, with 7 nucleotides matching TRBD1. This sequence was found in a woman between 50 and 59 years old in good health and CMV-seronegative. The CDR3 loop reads CASSPGGGNQPQHF. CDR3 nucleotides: TGTGCCAGCAGCCCAGGGGGTGGCAATCAGCCCCAGCATTTT.